Listed below are T cell receptor beta chains from one sample, sequenced in a study of control samples from healthy donors and cancer patients. Sequencing used immunoSEQ multiplex PCR; TCRdb keeps in-frame clones, though not all of them. The table includes around 110,000 clones, more than 80% detected once. The sequencing input was PBMCs. These receptors were collected from a woman in her 50s with colorectal cancer. CDR3s include the opening cysteine and the closing phenylalanine or tryptophan. The D gene is left open where the match is weak. Clone size is not always given. Where it is, it says once, few, many or a class for expanded clones.

CASSPGLAGGTDTQYF TGTGCCAGCAGCCCGGGACTAGCGGGAGGAACAGATACGCAGTATTTT TRBJ2-3 TRBV7-3 NA TRBD2
CASSLVYEQYF TGTGCCAGCAGCTTAGTGTACGAGCAGTACTTC TRBJ2-7 TRBV11-2 NA NA
CASSRTGPDTEAFF TGTGCCAGCTCTCGAACAGGGCCGGACACTGAAGCTTTCTTT TRBJ1-1 TRBV18 NA NA
CASSLGDGYTEAFF TGCGCCAGCAGCTTGGGGGACGGGTACACTGAAGCTTTCTTT TRBJ1-1 TRBV5-1 once NA
CVRGIRQGNEKLFF TGTGTCAGAGGTATCAGACAGGGTAATGAAAAACTGTTTTTT TRBJ1-4 TRBV7-5 NA NA
CASSSPGRQNTEAFF TGTGCCAGCAGCTCCCCGGGGAGGCAGAACACTGAAGCTTTCTTT TRBJ1-1 TRBV5-4 NA NA
CASSPSAGGTANYEAFF TGTGCCAGCAGCCCCTCGGCAGGGGGAACTGCCAACTATGAAGCTTTCTTT TRBJ1-1 TRBV7-8 NA TRBD1
CASSGQLNTEAFF TGTGCCAGCAGTGGACAGCTAAACACTGAAGCTTTCTTT TRBJ1-1 TRBV6-6 NA NA
CASSGAYHSYTF TGTGCCAGCAGTGGAGCCTACCATAGCTACACCTTC TRBJ1-2 TRBV12-3/TRBV12-4 few NA
CASSLVTGREMNTEAFF TGTGCCAGCAGCTTAGTGACAGGGAGAGAAATGAACACTGAAGCTTTCTTT TRBJ1-1 TRBV7-8 once TRBD1
CASSKGTSLDEQYF TGTGCCAGCAGCAAGGGGACTAGCTTGGACGAGCAGTACTTC TRBJ2-7 TRBV28 NA TRBD2
CASSTAPGLGETQYF TGCGCCAGCAGCACTGCCCCGGGACTGGGGGAGACCCAGTACTTC TRBJ2-5 TRBV5-1 NA NA
CASSLVRGASGYTF TGTGCCAGCAGCTTAGTAAGGGGGGCGAGCGGCTACACCTTC TRBJ1-2 TRBV11-2 NA NA
CASSRLGQTNYGYTF TGTGCCAGCAGCCGGTTGGGACAGACTAACTATGGCTACACCTTC TRBJ1-2 TRBV14 NA TRBD1
CASSYGNSWYNEQFF TGTGCCAGCAGTTACGGAAACTCCTGGTACAATGAGCAGTTCTTC TRBJ2-1 TRBV6-5 once NA
CASSSGSGNLF TGTGCCAGCAGTTCAGGGTCAGGGAATTTATTT TRBJ1-4 TRBV28 NA NA
CASSRPGDSAEAFF TGTGCCAGCAGCCGCCCAGGGGATTCCGCTGAAGCTTTCTTT TRBJ1-1 TRBV3-1/TRBV3-2 NA NA
CASSGQGARDTEAFF TGTGCCAGCTCAGGACAGGGGGCACGAGACACTGAAGCTTTCTTT TRBJ1-1 TRBV18 NA TRBD1
CARGDRGRDNYGYTF TGTGCCAGGGGGGACAGGGGGAGGGATAACTATGGCTACACCTTC TRBJ1-2 TRBV6-5 NA TRBD1
CASTPFPGEYEQYF TGCGCCAGCACCCCGTTTCCAGGGGAGTACGAGCAGTACTTC TRBJ2-7 TRBV4-1 NA NA
CASSLIPAGAYEQYF TGTGCCAGCAGCTTAATCCCAGCGGGAGCGTACGAGCAGTACTTC TRBJ2-7 TRBV7-2 NA TRBD2
CASSYGTGNNEQFF TGTGCCAGCAGTTACGGGACAGGGAACAATGAGCAGTTCTTC TRBJ2-1 TRBV6-5 NA TRBD1
CASSHTGEAFF TGTGCCAGCAGCCACACAGGTGAAGCTTTCTTT TRBJ1-1 TRBV3-1/TRBV3-2 NA NA
CASSSTGTANYEQYF TGTGCCAGCTCATCCACCGGGACAGCGAACTACGAGCAGTACTTC TRBJ2-7 TRBV18 NA TRBD1
CASSRTGTYEQYF TGTGCCAGCAGCCGGACAGGGACCTACGAGCAGTACTTC TRBJ2-7 TRBV11-2 NA TRBD1
CASSIGHNQETQYF TGCGCCAGCAGCATCGGACACAACCAAGAGACCCAGTACTTC TRBJ2-5 TRBV5-1 few NA
CASSLGGGYTF TGTGCCAGCAGCTTGGGAGGCGGCTACACCTTC TRBJ1-2 TRBV11-2 NA NA
CASGLVWRGGRMNTEAFF TGTGCTAGTGGTTTGGTATGGAGGGGCGGGCGCATGAACACTGAAGCTTTCTTT TRBJ1-1 TRBV12-5 NA NA
CASSQAGVDTQYF TGTGCCAGCAGCCAAGCAGGAGTGGATACGCAGTATTTT TRBJ2-3 TRBV3-1/TRBV3-2 once NA
CASTPLGGNTEAFF TGCGCCAGCACCCCCCTGGGGGGGAACACTGAAGCTTTCTTT TRBJ1-1 TRBV5-1 NA NA
CASSLTGRSPLHF TGCGCCAGCAGCTTAACAGGGCGTTCACCCCTCCACTTT TRBJ1-6 TRBV5-1 NA NA
CASRKTDLSYEQYF TGTGCCAGCAGGAAGACTGACCTCTCCTACGAGCAGTACTTC TRBJ2-7 TRBV2 NA NA